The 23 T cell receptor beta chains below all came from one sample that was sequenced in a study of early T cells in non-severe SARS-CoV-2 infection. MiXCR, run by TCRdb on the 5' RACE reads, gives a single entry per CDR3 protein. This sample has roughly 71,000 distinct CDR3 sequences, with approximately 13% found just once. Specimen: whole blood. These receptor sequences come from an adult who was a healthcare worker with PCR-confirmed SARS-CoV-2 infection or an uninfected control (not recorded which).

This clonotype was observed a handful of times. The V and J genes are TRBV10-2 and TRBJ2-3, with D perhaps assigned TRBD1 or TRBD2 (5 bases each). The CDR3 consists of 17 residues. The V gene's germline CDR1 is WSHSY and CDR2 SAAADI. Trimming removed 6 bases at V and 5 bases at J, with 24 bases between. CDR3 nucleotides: TGCGCCAGCAGGGCTCTTGGGAGACCTAAAAGGGGAGATACGCAGTATTTT. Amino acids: CASRALGRPKRGDTQYF.

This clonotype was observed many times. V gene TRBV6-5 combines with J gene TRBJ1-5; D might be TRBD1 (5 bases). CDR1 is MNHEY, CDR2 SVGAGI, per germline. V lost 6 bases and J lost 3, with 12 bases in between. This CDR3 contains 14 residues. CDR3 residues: CASRRDGANQPQHF. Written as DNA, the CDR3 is TGTGCCAGCAGGCGGGATGGGGCCAATCAGCCCCAGCATTTT.

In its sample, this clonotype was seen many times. The CDR3 loop reads CASSLYRTNNEQFF. In DNA, the CDR3 is TGCGCCAGCAGCTTGTACAGGACGAACAATGAGCAGTTCTTC. The chain is built from TRBV5-1 and TRBJ2-1, with D possibly TRBD1 on 5 matching bases. In germline, CDR1 is SGHRS, CDR2 YFSETQ. CDR3 length: 14 residues. Trimming cost V 1 base and J 5 bases, with 10 bases left between them.

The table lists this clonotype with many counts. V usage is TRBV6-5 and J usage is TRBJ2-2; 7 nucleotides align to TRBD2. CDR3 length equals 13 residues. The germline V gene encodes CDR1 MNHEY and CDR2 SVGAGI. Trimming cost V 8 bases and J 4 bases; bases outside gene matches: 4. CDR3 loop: CASWGRATGELFF. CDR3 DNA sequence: TGTGCCAGCTGGGGGAGGGCCACCGGGGAGCTGTTTTTT.

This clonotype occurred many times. The CDR3 here is CSASRPPGELFF. For the CDR3, the DNA is TGCAGTGCTAGTAGGCCTCCGGGGGAACTGTTTTTT. This sequence joins TRBV20-1 and TRBJ1-4, with a weak D call TRBD1 (5 bases). In germline, CDR1 is DFQATT, CDR2 SNEGSKA (reference sequence). CDR3 length equals 12 residues. Trimming stripped 3 bases from V and 12 bases from J, with 14 bases between.

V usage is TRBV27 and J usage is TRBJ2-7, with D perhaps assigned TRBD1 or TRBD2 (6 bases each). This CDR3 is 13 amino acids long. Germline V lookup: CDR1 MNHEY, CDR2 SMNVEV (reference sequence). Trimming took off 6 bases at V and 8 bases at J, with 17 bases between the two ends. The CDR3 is CASRGGDRPQQYF. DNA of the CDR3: TGTGCCAGCAGGGGGGGAGACAGGCCCCAGCAGTACTTC.

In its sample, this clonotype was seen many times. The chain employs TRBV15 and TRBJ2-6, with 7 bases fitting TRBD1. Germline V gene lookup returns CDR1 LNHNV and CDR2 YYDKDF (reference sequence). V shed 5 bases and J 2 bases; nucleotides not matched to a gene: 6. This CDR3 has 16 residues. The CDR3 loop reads CATSERDRAGANVLTF. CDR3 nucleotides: TGTGCCACCAGCGAGAGAGACAGGGCTGGGGCCAACGTCCTGACTTTC.

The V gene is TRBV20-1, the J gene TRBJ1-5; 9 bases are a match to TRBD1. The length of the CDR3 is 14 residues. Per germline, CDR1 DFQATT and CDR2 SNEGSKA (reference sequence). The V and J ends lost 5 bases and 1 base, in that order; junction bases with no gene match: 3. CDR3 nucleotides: TGCAGTGCTGAACAGGGGGCGAGCAATCAGCCCCAGCATTTT. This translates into CSAEQGASNQPQHF.

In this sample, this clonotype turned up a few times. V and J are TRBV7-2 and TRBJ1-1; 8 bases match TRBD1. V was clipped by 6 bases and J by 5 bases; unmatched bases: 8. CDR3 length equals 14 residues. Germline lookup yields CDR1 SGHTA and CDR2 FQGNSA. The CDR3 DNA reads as TGTGCCAGCAGGTCGGACAGGGTTTTGACTGAAGCTTTCTTT. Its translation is CASRSDRVLTEAFF.

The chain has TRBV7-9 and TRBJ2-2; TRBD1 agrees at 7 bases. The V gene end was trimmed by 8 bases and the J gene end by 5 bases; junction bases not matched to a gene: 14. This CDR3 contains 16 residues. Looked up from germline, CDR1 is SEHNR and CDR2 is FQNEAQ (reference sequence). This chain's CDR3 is CASVSPRQGWTGELFF. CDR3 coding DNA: TGTGCCAGCGTGTCCCCCCGACAGGGCTGGACCGGGGAGCTGTTTTTT.

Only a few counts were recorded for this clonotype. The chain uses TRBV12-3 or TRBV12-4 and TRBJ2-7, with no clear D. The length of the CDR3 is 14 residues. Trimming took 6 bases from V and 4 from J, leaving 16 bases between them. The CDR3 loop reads CASSFQAGIYEQYF. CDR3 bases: TGTGCCAGCAGCTTCCAGGCCGGAATATACGAGCAGTACTTC.

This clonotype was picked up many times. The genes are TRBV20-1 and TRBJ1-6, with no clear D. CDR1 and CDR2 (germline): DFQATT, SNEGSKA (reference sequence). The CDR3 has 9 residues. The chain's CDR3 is CGPHSPLHF. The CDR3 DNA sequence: TGCGGGCCCCATTCACCCCTCCACTTT.

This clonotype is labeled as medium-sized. CDR3 in DNA: TGTGCCAGCAGCGAGCCGGATCCCTACGAGCAGTACTTC. It codes for CASSEPDPYEQYF. The chain has TRBV7-8 and TRBJ2-7; D is unresolved. The CDR3 is 13 residues long. V was pared by 5 bases and J by 2 bases, with 10 bases between. Germline V gene sequence: CDR1 SGHVS, CDR2 FQNEAQ.

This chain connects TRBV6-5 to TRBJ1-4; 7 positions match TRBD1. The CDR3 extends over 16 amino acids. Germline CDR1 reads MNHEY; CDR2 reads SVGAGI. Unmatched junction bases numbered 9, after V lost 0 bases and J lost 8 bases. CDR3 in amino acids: CASSYSGRGRQEKLFF. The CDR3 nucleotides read TGTGCCAGCAGTTACTCGGGGAGGGGGCGCCAGGAAAAACTGTTTTTT.

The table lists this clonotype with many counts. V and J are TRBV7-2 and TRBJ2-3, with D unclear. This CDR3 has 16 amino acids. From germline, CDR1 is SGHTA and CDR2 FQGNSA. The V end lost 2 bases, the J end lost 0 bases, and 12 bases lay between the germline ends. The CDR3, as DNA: TGTGCCAGCAGCTTAAGGGCCAAACCTAGCACAGATACGCAGTATTTT. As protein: CASSLRAKPSTDTQYF.

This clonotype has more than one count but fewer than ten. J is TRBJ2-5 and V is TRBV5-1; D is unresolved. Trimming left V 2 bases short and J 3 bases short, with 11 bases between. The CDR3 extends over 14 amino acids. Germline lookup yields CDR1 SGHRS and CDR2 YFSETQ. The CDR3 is CASSLSAVEETQYF. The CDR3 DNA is TGCGCCAGCAGCTTATCTGCGGTTGAAGAGACCCAGTACTTC. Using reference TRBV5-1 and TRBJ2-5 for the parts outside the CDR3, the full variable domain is KAGVTQTPRYLIKTRGQQVTLSCSPISGHRSVSWYQQTPGQGLQFLFEYFSETQRNKGNFPGRFSGRQFSNSRSEMNVSTLELGDSALYLCASSLSAVEETQYFGPGTRLLVL.

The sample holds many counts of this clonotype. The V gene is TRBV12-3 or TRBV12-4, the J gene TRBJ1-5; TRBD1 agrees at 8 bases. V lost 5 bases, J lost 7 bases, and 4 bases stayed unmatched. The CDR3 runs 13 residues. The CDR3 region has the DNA TGTGCCAGCAGTCTGACAGGGGAACAGCCCCAGCATTTT. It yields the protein CASSLTGEQPQHF.

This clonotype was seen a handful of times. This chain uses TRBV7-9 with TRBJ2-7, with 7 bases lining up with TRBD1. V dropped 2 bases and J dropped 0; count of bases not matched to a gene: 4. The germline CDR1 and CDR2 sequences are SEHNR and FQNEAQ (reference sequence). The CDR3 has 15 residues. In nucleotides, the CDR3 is TGTGCCAGCAGCTTAAGACAGGGCGCCTCCTACGAGCAGTACTTC. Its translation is CASSLRQGASYEQYF.

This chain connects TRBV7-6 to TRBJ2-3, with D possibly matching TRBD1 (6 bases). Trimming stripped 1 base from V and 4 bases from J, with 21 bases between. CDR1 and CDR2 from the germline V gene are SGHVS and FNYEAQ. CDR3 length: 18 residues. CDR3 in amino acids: CASSLVGSRGLFADTQYF. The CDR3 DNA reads TGTGCCAGCAGCTTAGTCGGGTCTAGGGGGTTGTTCGCAGATACGCAGTATTTT.

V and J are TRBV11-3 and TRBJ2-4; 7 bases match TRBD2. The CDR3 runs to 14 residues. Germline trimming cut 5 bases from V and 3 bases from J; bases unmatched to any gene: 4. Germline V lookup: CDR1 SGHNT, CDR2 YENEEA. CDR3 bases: TGTGCCAGCAGCCCTGGGGGGGTCAAAAACATTCAGTACTTC. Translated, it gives CASSPGGVKNIQYF.

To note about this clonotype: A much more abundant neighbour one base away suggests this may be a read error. CDR3 residues: CTSSVRGGSTETQYF. The CDR3, as DNA: TGCACCAGCAGTGTAAGGGGCGGGTCCACTGAGACCCAGTACTTC. The rearrangement links TRBV10-2 to TRBJ2-5; D is possibly TRBD1 or TRBD2 (5 bases each). There are 15 residues in the CDR3. In germline, CDR1 is WSHSY, CDR2 SAAADI.

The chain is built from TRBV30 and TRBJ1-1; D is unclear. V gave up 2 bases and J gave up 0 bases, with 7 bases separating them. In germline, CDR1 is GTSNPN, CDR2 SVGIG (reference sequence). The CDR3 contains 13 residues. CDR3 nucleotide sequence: TGTGCCTGGAGTTCGACCGTGAACACTGAAGCTTTCTTT. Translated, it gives CAWSSTVNTEAFF.

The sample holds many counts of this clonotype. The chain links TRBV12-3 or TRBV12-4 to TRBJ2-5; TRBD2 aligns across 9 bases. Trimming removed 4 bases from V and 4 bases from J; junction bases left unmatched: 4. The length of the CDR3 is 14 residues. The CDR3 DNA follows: TGTGCCAGCAGTTCGGAACTAGCGGGAGAGACCCAGTACTTC. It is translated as CASSSELAGETQYF.